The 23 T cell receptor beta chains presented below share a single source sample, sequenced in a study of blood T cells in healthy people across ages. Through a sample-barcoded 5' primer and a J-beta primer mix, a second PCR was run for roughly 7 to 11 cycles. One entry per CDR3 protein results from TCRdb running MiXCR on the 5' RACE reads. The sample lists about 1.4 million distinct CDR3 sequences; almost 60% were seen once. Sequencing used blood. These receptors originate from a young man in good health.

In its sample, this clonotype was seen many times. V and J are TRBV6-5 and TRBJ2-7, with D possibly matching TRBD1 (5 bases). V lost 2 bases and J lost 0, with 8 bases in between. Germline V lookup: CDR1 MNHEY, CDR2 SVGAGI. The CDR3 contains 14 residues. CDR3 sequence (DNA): TGTGCCAGCAGTTACGGCGACAGCTCCTACGAGCAGTACTTC. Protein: CASSYGDSSYEQYF.

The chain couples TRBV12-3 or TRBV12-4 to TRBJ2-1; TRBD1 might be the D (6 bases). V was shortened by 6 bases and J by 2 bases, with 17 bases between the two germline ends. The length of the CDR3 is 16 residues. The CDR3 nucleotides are TGTGCCAGCAGGTACAGGGTTCTGACCCCCTACAATGAGCAGTTCTTC. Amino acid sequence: CASRYRVLTPYNEQFF.

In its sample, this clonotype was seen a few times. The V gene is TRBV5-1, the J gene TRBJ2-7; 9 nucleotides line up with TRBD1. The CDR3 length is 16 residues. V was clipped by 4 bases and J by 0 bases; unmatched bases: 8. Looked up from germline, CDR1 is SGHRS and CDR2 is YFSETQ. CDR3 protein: CASSPQQGAGSYEQYF. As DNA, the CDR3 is TGCGCCAGCAGCCCCCAACAGGGGGCCGGCTCCTACGAGCAGTACTTC.

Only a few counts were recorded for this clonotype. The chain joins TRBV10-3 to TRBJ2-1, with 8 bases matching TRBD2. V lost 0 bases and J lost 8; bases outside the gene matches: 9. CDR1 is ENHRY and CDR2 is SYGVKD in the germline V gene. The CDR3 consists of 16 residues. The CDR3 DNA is TGTGCCATCAGTGAGTCGTCGAGCGGGGGTATTGATGAGCAGTTCTTC. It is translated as CAISESSSGGIDEQFF.

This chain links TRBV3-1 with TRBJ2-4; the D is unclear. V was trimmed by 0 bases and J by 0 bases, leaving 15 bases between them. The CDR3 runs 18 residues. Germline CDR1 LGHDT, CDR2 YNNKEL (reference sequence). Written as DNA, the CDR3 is TGTGCCAGCAGCCAAGAACCCCCCAACGCCCTAGCCAAAAACATTCAGTACTTC. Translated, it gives CASSQEPPNALAKNIQYF. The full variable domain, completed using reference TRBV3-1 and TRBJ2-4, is DTAVSQTPKYLVTQMGNDKSIKCEQNLGHDTMYWYKQDSKKFLKIMFSYNNKELIINETVPNRFSPKSPDKAHLNLHINSLELGDSAVYFCASSQEPPNALAKNIQYFGAGTRLSVL.

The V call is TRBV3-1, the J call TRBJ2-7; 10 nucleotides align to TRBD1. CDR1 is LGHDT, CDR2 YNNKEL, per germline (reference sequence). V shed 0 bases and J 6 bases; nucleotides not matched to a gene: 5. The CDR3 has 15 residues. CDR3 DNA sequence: TGTGCCAGCAGCCAAGACCAAGACAGGGGGCGCGAGCAGTACTTC. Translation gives CASSQDQDRGREQYF.

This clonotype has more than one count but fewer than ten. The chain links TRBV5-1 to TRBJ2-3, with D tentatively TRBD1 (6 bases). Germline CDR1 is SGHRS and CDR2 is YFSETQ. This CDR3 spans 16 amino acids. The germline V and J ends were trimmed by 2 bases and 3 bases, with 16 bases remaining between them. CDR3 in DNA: TGCGCCAGCAGCTTAGCGGTCCTAGGGGGAACAGATACGCAGTATTTT. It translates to CASSLAVLGGTDTQYF.

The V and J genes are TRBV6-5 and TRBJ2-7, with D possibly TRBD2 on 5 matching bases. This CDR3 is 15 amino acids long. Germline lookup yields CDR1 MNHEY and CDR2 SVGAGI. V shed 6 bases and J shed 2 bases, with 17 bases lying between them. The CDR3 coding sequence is TGTGCCAGCAGCCTTATAGCGACTCCGACCTACGAGCAGTACTTC. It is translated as CASSLIATPTYEQYF.

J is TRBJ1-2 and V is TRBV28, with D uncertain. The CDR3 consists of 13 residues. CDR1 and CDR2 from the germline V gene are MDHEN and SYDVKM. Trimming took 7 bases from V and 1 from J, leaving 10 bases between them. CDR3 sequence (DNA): TGTGCCAGCAAATCGTGGGGTAACTATGGCTACACCTTC. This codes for CASKSWGNYGYTF.

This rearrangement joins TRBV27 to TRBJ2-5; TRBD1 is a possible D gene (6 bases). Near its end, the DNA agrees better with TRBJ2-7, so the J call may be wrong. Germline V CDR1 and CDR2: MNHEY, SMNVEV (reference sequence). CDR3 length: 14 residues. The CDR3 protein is CASSPRTAIYEQYF. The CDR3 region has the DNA TGTGCCAGCAGTCCACGGACAGCTATCTACGAGCAGTACTTC.

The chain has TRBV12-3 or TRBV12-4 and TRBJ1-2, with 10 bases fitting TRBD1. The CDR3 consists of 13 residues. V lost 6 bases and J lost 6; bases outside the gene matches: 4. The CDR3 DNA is TGTGCCAGCAGGACAGGGGGCGAGGATGGCTACACCTTC. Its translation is CASRTGGEDGYTF.

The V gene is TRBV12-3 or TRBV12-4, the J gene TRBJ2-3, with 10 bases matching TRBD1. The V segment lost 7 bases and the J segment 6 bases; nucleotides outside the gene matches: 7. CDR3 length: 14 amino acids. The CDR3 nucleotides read TGTGCCAGCATTGACAGGGGGCAAGGGGATACGCAGTATTTT. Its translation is CASIDRGQGDTQYF.

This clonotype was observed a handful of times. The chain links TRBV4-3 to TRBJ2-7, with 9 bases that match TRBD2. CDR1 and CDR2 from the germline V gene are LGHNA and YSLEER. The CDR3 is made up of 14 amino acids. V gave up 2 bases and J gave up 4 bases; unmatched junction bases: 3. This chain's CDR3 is CASSQSGGLYEQYF. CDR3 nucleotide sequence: TGCGCCAGCAGCCAAAGCGGGGGGCTTTACGAGCAGTACTTC.

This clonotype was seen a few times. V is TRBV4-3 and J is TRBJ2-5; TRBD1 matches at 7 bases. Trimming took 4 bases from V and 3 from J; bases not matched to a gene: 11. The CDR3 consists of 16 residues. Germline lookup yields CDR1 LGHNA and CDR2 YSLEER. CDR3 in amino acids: CASSRGATGSKETQYF. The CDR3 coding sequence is TGCGCCAGCAGCCGAGGGGCGACAGGGTCGAAAGAGACCCAGTACTTC.

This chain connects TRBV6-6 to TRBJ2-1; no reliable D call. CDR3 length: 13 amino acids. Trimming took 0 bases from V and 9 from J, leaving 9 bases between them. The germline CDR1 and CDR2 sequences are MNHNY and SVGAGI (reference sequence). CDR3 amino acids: CASSYSSTTEQFF. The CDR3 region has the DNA TGTGCCAGCAGTTACTCGAGTACCACTGAGCAGTTCTTC.

CDR3 sequence reads: CASSPQAGYSNQPQHF. The CDR3, as DNA: TGTGCCAGCAGCCCCCAAGCAGGATATAGCAATCAGCCCCAGCATTTT. The chain links TRBV3-1 to TRBJ1-5; no reliable D call. The CDR3 is 16 amino acids. Trimming pared 4 bases from V and 0 bases from J, leaving 13 bases between. Germline V CDR1 and CDR2: LGHDT, YNNKEL (reference sequence).

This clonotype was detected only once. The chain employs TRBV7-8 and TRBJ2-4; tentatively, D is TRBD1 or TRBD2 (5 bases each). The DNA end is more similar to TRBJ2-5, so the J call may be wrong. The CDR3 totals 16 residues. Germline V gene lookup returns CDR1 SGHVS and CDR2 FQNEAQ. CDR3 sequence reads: CASSLGGGDPQETQYF. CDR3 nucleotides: TGTGCCAGCAGTCTCGGTGGGGGAGACCCTCAAGAGACCCAGTACTTC.

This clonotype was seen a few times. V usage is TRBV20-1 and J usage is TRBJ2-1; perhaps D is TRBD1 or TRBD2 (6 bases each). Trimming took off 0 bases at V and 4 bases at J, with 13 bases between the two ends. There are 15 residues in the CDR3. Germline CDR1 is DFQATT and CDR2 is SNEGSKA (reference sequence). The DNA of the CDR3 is TGCAGTGCTAGAGATCCGGCGGGGACATACAATGAGCAGTTCTTC. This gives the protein CSARDPAGTYNEQFF.

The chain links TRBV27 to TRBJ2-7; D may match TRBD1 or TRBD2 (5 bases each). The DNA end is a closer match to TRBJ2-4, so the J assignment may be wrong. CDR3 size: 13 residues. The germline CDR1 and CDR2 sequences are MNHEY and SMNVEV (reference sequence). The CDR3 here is CASSHLGDNIQYF. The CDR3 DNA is TGTGCCAGCAGTCACCTAGGGGACAACATTCAGTACTTC.

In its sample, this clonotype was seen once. The CDR3 reads CASSSWGTRYSNQPQHF. As DNA, the CDR3 is TGTGCCAGCAGCAGCTGGGGAACTCGTTATAGCAATCAGCCCCAGCATTTT. The rearrangement links TRBV6-1 to TRBJ1-5; unclear D gene. V lost 6 bases to trimming and J lost 0 bases, with 18 bases between them. From germline, CDR1 is MNHNS and CDR2 SASEGT. The CDR3 runs to 17 residues.

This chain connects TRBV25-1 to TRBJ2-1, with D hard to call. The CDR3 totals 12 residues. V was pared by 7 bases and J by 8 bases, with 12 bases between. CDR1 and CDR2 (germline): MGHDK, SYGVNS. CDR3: CASKSRSHEQFF. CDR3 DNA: TGTGCCAGCAAATCCAGATCTCATGAGCAGTTCTTC. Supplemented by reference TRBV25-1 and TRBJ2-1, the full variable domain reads EADIYQTPRYLVIGTGKKITLECSQTMGHDKMYWYQQDPGMELHLIHYSYGVNSTEKGDLSSESTVSRIRTEHFPLTLESARPSHTSQYLCASKSRSHEQFFGPGTRLTVL.

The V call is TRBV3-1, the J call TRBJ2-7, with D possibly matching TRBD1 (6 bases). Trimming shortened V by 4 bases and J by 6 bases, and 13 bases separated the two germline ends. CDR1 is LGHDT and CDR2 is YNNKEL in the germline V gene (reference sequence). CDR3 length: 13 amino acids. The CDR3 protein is CASSPPNRVEQYF. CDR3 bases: TGTGCCAGCAGCCCGCCGAACAGGGTCGAGCAGTACTTC.

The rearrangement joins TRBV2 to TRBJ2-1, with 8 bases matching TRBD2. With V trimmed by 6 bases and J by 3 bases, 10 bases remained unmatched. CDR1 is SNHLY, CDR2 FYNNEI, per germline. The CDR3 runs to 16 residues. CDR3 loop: CASSPKSGSDYNEQFF. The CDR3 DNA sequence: TGTGCCAGCAGCCCTAAGAGCGGGAGTGACTACAATGAGCAGTTCTTC.